A single T cell receptor (beta chain) is shown here with its context. This clonotype was seen only a few times. The clone's antigen remains unknown. No much larger clone exists at a distance of one base, and base qualities are not known. This entry belongs to a study of T cells after yellow fever vaccination (dated by TCRdb to the late 2010s). Turning to the overall study: Libraries from fractions with low cell numbers were prepared with the SMART-Seq v4 Ultra Low Input RNA kit. Bulk PBMC replicates and cell subsets were isolated from blood drawn at multiple timepoints before and after both primary and secondary immunization. The cohort comprised two healthy male donors, one aged 18 to 29 and one aged 30 to 40 years. Bulk TCR alpha and beta repertoires were sequenced longitudinally to track T-cell clones before and after primary and booster YFV17D yellow fever vaccination.

TCR cDNA was synthesized by 5'RACE template switching, which introduced a universal primer site and unique molecular identifiers. cDNA synthesis was primed from both the TCR alpha and TCR beta constant segments. Libraries were amplified in two PCR steps, with sample barcodes and sequencing adapters added in the second step. Sequencing of libraries was performed on Illumina HiSeq 2500 (2x100 bp) or NovaSeq (2x150 bp). The authors' pipeline ran thus. Reads were demultiplexed and collapsed into UMI consensus sequences with MIGEC, and V(D)J alignment was performed with MiXCR. Clonotypes responding to the vaccine were identified with edgeR on replicate PBMC samples, with the criteria of FDR below 0.01 and a log2 fold change above 5 up to day 15. Bulk clonotypes were assigned CD4 or CD8 identity according to which sequenced CD4 or CD8 repertoire held them at higher abundance. TCRdb reran the public reads through fastp at Q25 and MiXCR, keeping productive beta chains. Rows are unified per CDR3 protein, each entry keeping the most common DNA and genes. TCRdb, rather than the study authors, made the V and J calls. The sample table records under 550,000 distinct CDR3 sequences; roughly 22% of these occur just once. The leading ten clones occupy about 15% of the sample.

Explained via the paper, the treatment or condition label denotes: live attenuated yellow fever vaccine strain. At each blood-draw timepoint, two biological replicates of bulk PBMCs were collected. PBMCs were isolated from peripheral blood using a standard Ficoll-Paque protocol. RNA was extracted with TriZol from bulk PBMCs, CD4 and CD8 fractions, and dextramer-positive and dextramer-negative fractions. General study outcomes and caveats: Compared with the primary T-cell response, the secondary T-cell response was faster but weaker, reaching its peak on day 5 rather than on day 15. Most clones expanded after primary vaccination were re-detected after the booster (about 96% of CD4 and approximately 89% of CD8), suggesting broad memory maintenance. Computational filtering was needed because FACS-sorted repertoires could contain abundant contaminating clonotypes from the bulk population. A small fraction of clonotypes showed up in both the CD4 and CD8 compartments, probably as a result of convergent recombination. Because only a couple of donors were included in the study, the extent to which the findings can be generalized is limited.

The CDR3 contains 12 residues, cysteine and phenylalanine counted. Of all the DNA, just the CDR3 is kept, 36 bases in frame from base 1. V loses 6 bases of germline sequence and J loses 4 bases, and the interval between the two ends is 12 bases. The CDR1 and CDR2 encoded by the germline V gene (reference sequence) are DFQATT and SNEGSKA. This chain is built from TRBV20-1 and TRBJ2-5, with the D gene tentatively TRBD1 or TRBD2, based on 6 matching bases in each. The specimen was PBMCs, collected around 3 weeks after the first yellow fever vaccination. The receptor was isolated from a young man who received the YFV17D yellow fever vaccine. The CDR3 has the sequence CSAPGGGETQYF. Read as DNA, the sequence is TGCAGTGCCCCAGGAGGGGGAGAGACCCAGTACTTC.